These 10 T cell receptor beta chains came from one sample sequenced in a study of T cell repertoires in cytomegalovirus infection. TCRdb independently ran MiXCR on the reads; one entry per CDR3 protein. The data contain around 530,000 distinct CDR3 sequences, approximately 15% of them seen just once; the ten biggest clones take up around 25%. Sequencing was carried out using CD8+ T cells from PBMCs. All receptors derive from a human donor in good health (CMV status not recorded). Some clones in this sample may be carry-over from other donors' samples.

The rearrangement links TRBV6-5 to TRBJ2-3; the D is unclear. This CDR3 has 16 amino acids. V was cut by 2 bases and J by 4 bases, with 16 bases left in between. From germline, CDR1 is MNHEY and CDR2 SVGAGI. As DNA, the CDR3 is TGTGCCAGCAGTTACGGGCTCACGGGCCGCCCAGATACGCAGTATTTT. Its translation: CASSYGLTGRPDTQYF.

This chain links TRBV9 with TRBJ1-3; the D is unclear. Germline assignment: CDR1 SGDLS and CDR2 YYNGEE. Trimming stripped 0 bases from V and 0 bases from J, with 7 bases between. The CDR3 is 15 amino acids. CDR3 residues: CASSVGGSSGNTIYF. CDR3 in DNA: TGTGCCAGCAGCGTAGGAGGAAGCTCTGGAAACACCATATATTTT.

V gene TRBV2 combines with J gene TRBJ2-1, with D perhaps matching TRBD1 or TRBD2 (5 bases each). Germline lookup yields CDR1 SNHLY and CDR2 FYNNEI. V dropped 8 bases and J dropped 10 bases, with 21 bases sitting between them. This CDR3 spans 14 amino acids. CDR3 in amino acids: CASGGATRAWEQFF. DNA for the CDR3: TGTGCCAGCGGTGGGGCGACGCGGGCATGGGAGCAGTTCTTC. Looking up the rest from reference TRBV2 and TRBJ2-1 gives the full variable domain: EPEVTQTPSHQVTQMGQEVILRCVPISNHLYFYWYRQILGQKVEFLVSFYNNEISEKSEIFDDQFSVERPDGSNFTLKIRSTKLEDSAMYFCASGGATRAWEQFFGPGTRLTVL.

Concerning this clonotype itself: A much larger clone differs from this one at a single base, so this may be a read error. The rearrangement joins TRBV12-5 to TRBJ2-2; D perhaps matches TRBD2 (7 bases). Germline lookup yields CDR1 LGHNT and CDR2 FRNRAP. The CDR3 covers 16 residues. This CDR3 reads CASALSGGPNTGELFF. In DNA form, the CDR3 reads TGTGCTAGTGCTTTGTCGGGGGGCCCGAACACCGGGGAGCTGTTTTTT.

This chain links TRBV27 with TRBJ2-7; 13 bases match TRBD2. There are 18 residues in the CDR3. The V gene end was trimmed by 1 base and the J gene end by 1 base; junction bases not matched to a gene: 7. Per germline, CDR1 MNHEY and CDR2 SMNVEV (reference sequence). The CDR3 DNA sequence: TGTGCCAGCAGTTTATTCGGACTAGCGGGAGTCGGTTCCTACGAGCAGTACTTC. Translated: CASSLFGLAGVGSYEQYF.

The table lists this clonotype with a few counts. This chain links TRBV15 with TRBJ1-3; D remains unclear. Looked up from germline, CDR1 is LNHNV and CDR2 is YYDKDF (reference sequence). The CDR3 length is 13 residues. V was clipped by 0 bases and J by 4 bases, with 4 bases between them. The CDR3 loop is CATSREGGNTIYF. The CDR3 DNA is TGTGCCACCAGCAGAGAAGGAGGAAACACCATATATTTT.

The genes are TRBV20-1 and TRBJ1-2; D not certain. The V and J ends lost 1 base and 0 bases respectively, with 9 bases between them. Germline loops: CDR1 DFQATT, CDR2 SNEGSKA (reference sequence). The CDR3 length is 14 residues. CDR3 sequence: CSARAGLTNYGYTF. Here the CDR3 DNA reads TGCAGTGCTAGAGCTGGACTTACTAACTATGGCTACACCTTC.

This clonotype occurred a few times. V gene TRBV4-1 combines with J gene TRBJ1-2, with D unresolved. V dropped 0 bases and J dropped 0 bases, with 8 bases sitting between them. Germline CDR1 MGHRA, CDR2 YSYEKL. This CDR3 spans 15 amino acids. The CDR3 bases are TGCGCCAGCAGCCAAGAGCCCTTAGCTAACTATGGCTACACCTTC. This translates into CASSQEPLANYGYTF.

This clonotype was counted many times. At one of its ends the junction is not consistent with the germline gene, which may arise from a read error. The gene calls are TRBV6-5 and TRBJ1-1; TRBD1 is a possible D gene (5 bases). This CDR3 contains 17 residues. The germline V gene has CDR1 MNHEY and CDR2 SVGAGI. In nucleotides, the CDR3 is TGTGCCAGCAGTTTCGCTTACTCCGGGGCAGGAAACAATGAAGCTTTCTTT. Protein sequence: CASSFAYSGAGNNEAFF.

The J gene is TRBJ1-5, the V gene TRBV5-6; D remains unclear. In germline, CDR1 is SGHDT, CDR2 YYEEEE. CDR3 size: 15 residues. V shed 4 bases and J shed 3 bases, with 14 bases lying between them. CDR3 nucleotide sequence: TGTGCCAGCAGCACCCGAGGACGGTACAATCAGCCCCAGCATTTT. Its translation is CASSTRGRYNQPQHF.